The rows below give T cell receptor beta chains drawn from one sample of a study of cytomegalovirus exposure and HLA in healthy donors. Measured with immunoSEQ multiplex PCR; TCRdb has only the in-frame clones, and not every one. The sample holds roughly 150,000 clones, about 85% seen once. Sequencing used PBMCs. These receptors were taken from a young woman in good health and CMV-seronegative. Each CDR3 is given with its conserved first and last residue. D genes are given only for firm matches. Some rows mark clone size as missing; the rest say once, few, many or name a class of expanded clone.

V: TRBV10-3
length: 12
D: NA
J: TRBJ2-7
size: once
CDR3: CAISANSYEQYF
DNA: TGTGCCATCAGTGCCAATTCCTACGAGCAGTACTTC

V: TRBV19
length: 15
D: NA
J: TRBJ2-7
size: NA
CDR3: CASRITGGAYDEQYF
DNA: TGTGCCAGTAGGATCACAGGGGGGGCGTACGACGAGCAGTACTTC

V: TRBV5-4
length: 14
D: TRBD1
J: TRBJ2-7
size: NA
CDR3: CASSLDRGRYEQYF
DNA: TGTGCCAGCAGCTTGGACAGGGGGCGATACGAGCAGTACTTC

V: TRBV19
length: 14
D: NA
J: TRBJ2-7
size: NA
CDR3: CASSTASRSDEQYF
DNA: TGTGCCAGTAGTACCGCTAGCAGGTCCGACGAGCAGTACTTC

V: TRBV6-5
length: 14
D: NA
J: TRBJ1-5
size: NA
CDR3: CASSYTEGGQPQHF
DNA: TGTGCCAGCAGTTACACGGAGGGAGGACAGCCCCAGCATTTT

V: TRBV10-1
length: 16
D: TRBD1
J: TRBJ2-1
size: NA
CDR3: CASSESGTGGFNEQFF
DNA: TGCGCCAGCAGTGAGTCGGGGACAGGGGGGTTCAATGAGCAGTTCTTC

V: TRBV19
length: 15
D: NA
J: TRBJ1-3
size: NA
CDR3: CASSRMNLQGNTIYF
DNA: TGTGCCAGTAGTAGAATGAATCTCCAGGGAAACACCATATATTTT

V: TRBV4-3
length: 15
D: TRBD1
J: TRBJ1-2
size: NA
CDR3: CASSQEDRGGYGYTF
DNA: TGCGCCAGCAGCCAGGAGGACAGGGGTGGCTATGGCTACACCTTC

V: TRBV6-5
length: 13
D: NA
J: TRBJ2-7
size: NA
CDR3: CASSRNPDSTQYF
DNA: TGTGCCAGCAGCCGAAACCCGGACAGCACGCAGTACTTC

V: TRBV4-1
length: 14
D: NA
J: TRBJ1-2
size: NA
CDR3: CASSHRDITGGYTF
DNA: TGCGCCAGCAGCCACCGGGACATAACCGGGGGCTACACCTTC

V: TRBV28
length: 15
D: NA
J: TRBJ2-7
size: NA
CDR3: CASSLDPAGSYEQYF
DNA: TGTGCCAGCAGTTTGGATCCAGCGGGTTCCTACGAGCAGTACTTC

V: TRBV7-2
length: 15
D: NA
J: TRBJ2-2
size: NA
CDR3: CASSSPDTYTGELFF
DNA: TGTGCCAGCAGCTCGCCGGACACGTACACCGGGGAGCTGTTTTTT

V: TRBV18
length: 16
D: TRBD1
J: TRBJ1-5
size: once
CDR3: CASSPKGQGGNQPQHF
DNA: TGTGCCAGCTCACCAAAGGGACAGGGGGGAAATCAGCCCCAGCATTTT

V: TRBV11-2
length: 15
D: TRBD1
J: TRBJ2-7
size: NA
CDR3: CASSPWDRVTYEQYF
DNA: TGTGCCAGCAGCCCCTGGGACAGGGTGACCTACGAGCAGTACTTC

V: TRBV4-3
length: 15
D: TRBD2
J: TRBJ2-3
size: NA
CDR3: CASSQGAGSTDTQYF
DNA: TGCGCCAGCAGCCAAGGAGCGGGGAGCACAGATACGCAGTATTTT

V: TRBV19
length: 13
D: TRBD1
J: TRBJ1-2
size: NA
CDR3: CASSMDRGGGYTF
DNA: TGTGCCAGTAGTATGGACAGGGGCGGCGGCTACACCTTC

V: TRBV18
length: 14
D: NA
J: TRBJ1-3
size: NA
CDR3: CASSAESSGNTIYF
DNA: TGTGCCAGCTCTGCGGAGAGCTCTGGAAACACCATATATTTT

V: TRBV7-8
length: 16
D: TRBD1
J: TRBJ1-2
size: NA
CDR3: CASSYVPGQGARGYTF
DNA: TGTGCCAGCAGCTATGTCCCGGGACAGGGGGCGCGGGGCTACACCTTC

V: TRBV5-6
length: 15
D: NA
J: TRBJ2-3
size: many
CDR3: CASSLPGVGTDTQYF
DNA: TGTGCCAGCAGCTTACCGGGGGTAGGAACAGATACGCAGTATTTT

V: TRBV13
length: 15
D: TRBD2
J: TRBJ2-3
size: NA
CDR3: CASSSGGLGVDTQYF
DNA: TGTGCCAGCAGCAGCGGGGGACTTGGGGTGGATACGCAGTATTTT